A selection of T cell receptor beta chains follows, all from one sample in a study of blood T cell repertoires in COVID-19. Profiling relied on immunoSEQ multiplex PCR, and the TCRdb table lists in-frame clones only, not all of them. This table has about 140,000 clones, 80% to 90% appearing once. The sample was peripheral blood. The source is a woman between 50 and 59 years old with acute or convalescent COVID-19. CDR3s include the opening cysteine and the closing phenylalanine or tryptophan. A D gene is named only where the DNA matches it firmly. Clone size is shown for a subset of rows, as once, few, many or a class of expanded clone.

V gene: TRBV19; clone size: .; D gene: TRBD1; J gene: TRBJ2-7; CDR3 protein: CASSILGTGQSYEQYF; CDR3 DNA: TGTGCCAGTAGTATTTTAGGGACAGGACAAAGCTACGAGCAGTACTTC
V gene: TRBV7-8; clone size: .; D gene: .; J gene: TRBJ2-7; CDR3 protein: CASSRDNYEQYF; CDR3 DNA: TGTGCCAGCAGCCGGGACAACTACGAGCAGTACTTC
V gene: TRBV7-2; clone size: .; D gene: .; J gene: TRBJ2-5; CDR3 protein: CASRGGLGETQYF; CDR3 DNA: TGTGCCAGCAGGGGAGGTCTGGGGGAGACCCAGTACTTC
V gene: TRBV6-5; clone size: once; D gene: TRBD2; J gene: TRBJ2-1; CDR3 protein: CASSSPTSLNYEQFF; CDR3 DNA: TGTGCCAGCAGTTCCCCGACTAGCTTGAACTATGAGCAGTTCTTC
V gene: TRBV7-6; clone size: .; D gene: TRBD1; J gene: TRBJ1-5; CDR3 protein: CASSSLDRGYAQPQHF; CDR3 DNA: TGTGCCAGCAGCTCCCTTGACAGGGGGTACGCTCAGCCCCAGCATTTT
V gene: TRBV5-4; clone size: once; D gene: TRBD1; J gene: TRBJ2-2; CDR3 protein: CASSLVWDSSSNTGELFF; CDR3 DNA: TGTGCCAGCAGCTTGGTATGGGACAGCTCGTCGAACACCGGGGAGCTGTTTTTT
V gene: TRBV19; clone size: .; D gene: TRBD1; J gene: TRBJ2-7; CDR3 protein: CASSTQGQNYEQYF; CDR3 DNA: TGTGCCAGTAGTACTCAGGGACAGAACTACGAGCAGTACTTC
V gene: TRBV10-2; clone size: .; D gene: .; J gene: TRBJ2-7; CDR3 protein: CASSPTDRSSYEQYF; CDR3 DNA: TGCGCCAGCAGCCCGACCGACAGGAGTTCCTACGAGCAGTACTTC
V gene: TRBV27; clone size: .; D gene: .; J gene: TRBJ2-3; CDR3 protein: CASGERAGPDTQYF; CDR3 DNA: TGTGCCAGCGGGGAGCGGGCCGGGCCAGATACGCAGTATTTT
V gene: TRBV6-5; clone size: .; D gene: TRBD1; J gene: TRBJ1-1; CDR3 protein: CASSLGDRAEAFF; CDR3 DNA: TGTGCCAGCAGTCTCGGGGACAGGGCTGAAGCTTTCTTT
V gene: TRBV10-1; clone size: .; D gene: .; J gene: TRBJ2-7; CDR3 protein: CASTGEQYF; CDR3 DNA: TGCGCCAGCACGGGCGAGCAGTACTTC
V gene: TRBV19; clone size: .; D gene: .; J gene: TRBJ1-5; CDR3 protein: CASSSLATGGQPQHF; CDR3 DNA: TGTGCCAGTAGTAGCCTTGCGACCGGGGGTCAGCCCCAGCATTTT
V gene: TRBV28; clone size: .; D gene: TRBD1; J gene: TRBJ2-7; CDR3 protein: CASIQQGQTYEQYF; CDR3 DNA: TGTGCCAGCATCCAACAGGGGCAGACCTACGAGCAGTACTTC
V gene: TRBV18; clone size: .; D gene: TRBD2; J gene: TRBJ2-1; CDR3 protein: CASLPLAGPDNEQFF; CDR3 DNA: TGTGCCAGCTTACCACTAGCGGGGCCCGACAATGAGCAGTTCTTC
V gene: TRBV3-1/TRBV3-2; clone size: .; D gene: TRBD1; J gene: TRBJ1-2; CDR3 protein: CASSHNLGTANYGYTF; CDR3 DNA: TGTGCCAGCAGCCACAACCTCGGGACAGCCAACTATGGCTACACCTTC
V gene: TRBV6-5; clone size: once; D gene: TRBD1; J gene: TRBJ2-2; CDR3 protein: CASSFETQGAGELFF; CDR3 DNA: TGTGCCAGCAGTTTTGAAACTCAGGGGGCCGGGGAGCTGTTTTTT
V gene: TRBV29-1; clone size: .; D gene: .; J gene: TRBJ2-4; CDR3 protein: CSSRDKNIQYF; CDR3 DNA: TGCAGCTCCAGGGATAAAAACATTCAGTACTTC
V gene: TRBV3-1/TRBV3-2; clone size: .; D gene: .; J gene: TRBJ1-2; CDR3 protein: CASSQVRVNYGYTF; CDR3 DNA: TGTGCCAGCAGCCAAGTTCGGGTTAACTATGGCTACACCTTC
V gene: TRBV10-3; clone size: .; D gene: .; J gene: TRBJ1-1; CDR3 protein: CAISESSPPNTEAFF; CDR3 DNA: TGTGCCATCAGTGAGTCGAGTCCTCCGAACACTGAAGCTTTCTTT
V gene: TRBV5-1; clone size: .; D gene: TRBD1; J gene: TRBJ1-5; CDR3 protein: CASSADREGQPQHF; CDR3 DNA: TGCGCCAGCAGCGCCGACAGGGAAGGCCAGCCCCAGCATTTT
V gene: TRBV18; clone size: .; D gene: TRBD1; J gene: TRBJ1-3; CDR3 protein: CASSPRQGEQSGNTIYF; CDR3 DNA: TGTGCCAGCTCACCAAGACAGGGGGAGCAGTCTGGAAACACCATATATTTT
V gene: TRBV6-5; clone size: .; D gene: TRBD1; J gene: TRBJ1-2; CDR3 protein: CASIPRTGDNYGYTF; CDR3 DNA: TGTGCCAGCATTCCGCGGACAGGCGATAACTATGGCTACACCTTC
V gene: TRBV5-4; clone size: .; D gene: .; J gene: TRBJ2-6; CDR3 protein: CASTSGANVLTF; CDR3 DNA: TGTGCCAGCACTTCTGGGGCCAACGTCCTGACTTTC
V gene: TRBV28; clone size: few; D gene: TRBD1; J gene: TRBJ1-6; CDR3 protein: CASSLPLTGDSPLHF; CDR3 DNA: TGTGCCAGCAGTTTACCACTTACAGGGGATTCACCCCTCCACTTT
V gene: TRBV10-3; clone size: .; D gene: .; J gene: TRBJ1-1; CDR3 protein: CAISDARSSTEAFF; CDR3 DNA: TGTGCCATCAGTGATGCACGGAGCTCGACTGAAGCTTTCTTT
V gene: TRBV3-1/TRBV3-2; clone size: once; D gene: TRBD2; J gene: TRBJ2-2; CDR3 protein: CASSPSWTSGNTGELFF; CDR3 DNA: TGTGCCAGCAGCCCCTCTTGGACTAGCGGGAACACCGGGGAGCTGTTTTTT
V gene: TRBV18; clone size: .; D gene: .; J gene: TRBJ2-1; CDR3 protein: CASSPRRESINEQFF; CDR3 DNA: TGTGCCAGCTCACCCCGACGGGAGTCAATCAATGAGCAGTTCTTC
V gene: TRBV6-1; clone size: .; D gene: .; J gene: TRBJ2-7; CDR3 protein: CASSDRGSRLNYEQYF; CDR3 DNA: TGTGCCAGCAGTGATAGAGGGTCACGTTTAAACTACGAGCAGTACTTC
V gene: TRBV9; clone size: .; D gene: .; J gene: TRBJ2-7; CDR3 protein: CASSKSGAEQYF; CDR3 DNA: TGTGCCAGCAGCAAGTCCGGAGCCGAGCAGTACTTC
V gene: TRBV11-2; clone size: once; D gene: .; J gene: TRBJ1-2; CDR3 protein: CASSPLTPARGGYTF; CDR3 DNA: TGTGCCAGCAGCCCACTAACACCAGCACGCGGCGGCTACACCTTC
V gene: TRBV11-2; clone size: .; D gene: .; J gene: TRBJ2-1; CDR3 protein: CASSADWISYNEQFF; CDR3 DNA: TGTGCCAGCAGCGCGGACTGGATCTCCTACAATGAGCAGTTCTTC
V gene: TRBV27; clone size: .; D gene: TRBD1; J gene: TRBJ2-7; CDR3 protein: CASPWDRDYEQYF; CDR3 DNA: TGTGCCAGCCCGTGGGACAGGGACTACGAGCAGTACTTC
V gene: TRBV6-5; clone size: .; D gene: .; J gene: TRBJ1-2; CDR3 protein: CASSYSMTANYGYTF; CDR3 DNA: TGTGCCAGCAGTTACTCGATGACAGCTAACTATGGCTACACCTTC
V gene: TRBV3-1/TRBV3-2; clone size: once; D gene: TRBD2; J gene: TRBJ2-3; CDR3 protein: CASSQWGLAGVVSTQYF; CDR3 DNA: TGTGCCAGCAGCCAATGGGGACTAGCGGGAGTTGTGTCAACGCAGTATTTT
V gene: TRBV12-3/TRBV12-4; clone size: .; D gene: .; J gene: TRBJ2-4; CDR3 protein: CASGTGSIQYF; CDR3 DNA: TGTGCCAGCGGAACGGGGTCCATTCAGTACTTC